Listed below are T cell receptor beta chains from one sample, sequenced in a study of blood T cell repertoires in COVID-19. Profiling relied on immunoSEQ multiplex PCR, and the TCRdb table lists in-frame clones only, not all of them. The table includes 400,000 to 450,000 clones, 88% detected once. The specimen was peripheral blood. The receptor source for this set is a woman in her 50s with COVID-19, enrolled during active disease. Both conserved end residues are part of each CDR3. Fields, in order: CDR3 length, clone size, J gene, V gene, D gene, CDR3 protein, CDR3 DNA. The D gene is left open where the match is weak. Clone size is given for some rows only: seen once, a few or many times, or a class if the clone is expanded.

>15|NA|TRBJ2-7|TRBV28|TRBD1
CASTNGGTGPDEQYF
TGTGCCAGCACCAACGGGGGGACAGGGCCAGACGAGCAGTACTTC
>13|NA|TRBJ1-1|TRBV13|TRBD1
CASSSHRGTGAFF
TGTGCCAGCAGCTCCCACAGGGGCACAGGAGCTTTCTTT
>12|NA|TRBJ2-1|TRBV28|TRBD1
CASRTGDDEQFF
TGTGCCAGCCGGACAGGGGACGATGAGCAGTTCTTC
>15|NA|TRBJ2-3|TRBV9|TRBD2
CASSWLAGGQDTQYF
TGTGCCAGCAGCTGGCTAGCGGGGGGGCAAGATACGCAGTATTTT
>15|NA|TRBJ2-7|TRBV4-1|NA
CASSQDKTGLYEQYF
TGCGCCAGCAGCCAAGATAAAACAGGGCTGTACGAGCAGTACTTC
>16|once|TRBJ2-3|TRBV3-1/TRBV3-2|TRBD1
CASSQDFTGGTDTQYF
TGTGCCAGCAGCCAAGATTTTACAGGGGGCACAGATACGCAGTATTTT
>15|few|TRBJ1-6|TRBV7-9|NA
CASSPRTVPNSPLHF
TGTGCCAGCAGCCCCCGGACAGTCCCAAATTCACCCCTCCACTTT
>14|few|TRBJ1-1|TRBV30|TRBD1
CARRSGQGLIGAFF
TGTGCCCGGAGGTCGGGACAGGGACTAATAGGAGCTTTCTTT
>14|NA|TRBJ1-1|TRBV10-2|TRBD1
CASTTGQPNTEAFF
TGCGCCAGCACTACGGGACAGCCGAACACTGAAGCTTTCTTT
>11|NA|TRBJ2-1|TRBV30|NA
CAWTYNNEQFF
TGTGCCTGGACTTATAACAATGAGCAGTTCTTC
>14|few|TRBJ1-1|TRBV3-1/TRBV3-2|NA
CASSQWLQNTEAFF
TGTGCCAGCAGCCAATGGTTACAGAACACTGAAGCTTTCTTT
>15|once|TRBJ2-1|TRBV5-1|NA
CASTRSGDVDNEQFF
TGCGCCAGCACCCGGTCGGGGGATGTTGACAATGAGCAGTTCTTC